This T cell receptor (beta chain) was retrieved from a study of STAT5B mutations in CD4+ large granular lymphocyte leukemia. The CDR3 runs to 14 residues. V lost 3 bases to trimming and J lost 1 base, with 13 bases between them. Germline CDR1 and CDR2: GTSNPN and SVGIG (reference sequence). The method was immunoSEQ multiplex PCR; TCRdb's version includes in-frame clones alone and lacks a portion of them. Seen here are more than 30,000 clones, 85% to 90% observed once, and the top ten hold roughly 0.43%. Study-wide points: Top patient clones used TRBV06 genes more often: 8/27 versus 2/35 in controls.

Of note for this clone: Its target is unknown.

This clonotype was sampled from a human donor in good health. The gene calls are TRBV30 and TRBJ2-7; TRBD1 is a possible D gene (6 bases). Sequenced input: CD4+ T cells from blood buffy coats. This CDR3 reads CAWSRRGLSYEQYF. The CDR3 DNA is TGTGCCTGGAGCCGAAGGGGGTTATCCTACGAGCAGTACTTC. The full variable domain, completed using reference TRBV30 and TRBJ2-7, is SQTIHQWPATLVQPVGSPLSLECTVEGTSNPNLYWYRQAAGRGLQLLFYSVGIGQISSEVPQNLSASRPQDRQFILSSKKLLLSDSGFYLCAWSRRGLSYEQYFGPGTRLTVT.